Shown below are 17 T cell receptor beta chains from a single sample sequenced in a study of CD8 T cells in ankylosing spondylitis. TCRdb used MiXCR to reprocess the 5' RACE reads, holding one entry per CDR3 protein. Found here are about 240,000 distinct CDR3 sequences, approximately 8.4% of them singletons; the top ten hold around 4.8%. Sequencing used blood, either unsorted or a sorted T cell fraction (not recorded which). The receptors shown here come from a female donor with ankylosing spondylitis or in good health (not recorded which).

This clonotype was counted many times. V and J are TRBV6-6 and TRBJ2-3; tentative D call: TRBD2 (6 bases). The V end lost 6 bases, the J end lost 3 bases, and 16 bases lay between the germline ends. Germline values: CDR1 MNHNY, CDR2 SVGAGI (reference sequence). The CDR3 totals 15 residues. The CDR3 sequence is CASSYPGDGTDTQYF. CDR3 coding DNA: TGTGCCAGCAGCTACCCGGGGGATGGGACAGATACGCAGTATTTT.

This clonotype was counted at least ten times. V is TRBV6-5 and J is TRBJ1-3; D gene uncertain. Germline V gives CDR1 MNHEY, CDR2 SVGAGI. V shed 0 bases and J shed 1 base, with 4 bases lying between them. The CDR3 contains 14 residues. Here the CDR3 DNA reads TGTGCCAGCAGTTACTCGGTTTCTGGAAACACCATATATTTT. This sequence encodes CASSYSVSGNTIYF.

This clonotype appeared a few times. This chain joins TRBV7-3 and TRBJ1-1, with 8 bases lining up with TRBD1. Germline-derived CDR1 and CDR2 are SGHTA and FQGTGA. This CDR3 has 14 residues. Trimming at V came to 4 bases and at J to 9 bases, leaving 10 bases not matched to a gene. CDR3 residues: CASSYAGQGVQAFF. The CDR3 region has the DNA TGTGCCAGCAGCTACGCCGGACAGGGCGTGCAAGCTTTCTTT.

This clonotype was observed many times. The V gene is TRBV20-1, the J gene TRBJ2-2, with D possibly TRBD1 on 5 matching bases. Germline V gene data show CDR1 as DFQATT and CDR2 as SNEGSKA (reference sequence). Trimming shortened V by 6 bases and J by 6 bases, and 17 bases separated the two germline ends. The length of the CDR3 is 14 residues. CDR3: CSARGEGVPGELFF. CDR3 nucleotide sequence: TGCAGTGCAAGGGGCGAAGGGGTCCCCGGGGAGCTGTTTTTT.

In regard to this clonotype: A much larger clone lies a single base off, so this may be a read error. The V call is TRBV6-6, the J call TRBJ1-3, with D unresolved. This CDR3 comprises 14 residues. V shed 6 bases and J shed 2 bases, with 11 bases lying between them. Germline CDR1 MNHNY, CDR2 SVGAGI (reference sequence). The CDR3 sequence: CASRSTVPGNTIYF. CDR3 DNA: TGTGCCAGCAGAAGCACCGTCCCTGGAAACACCATATATTTT.

This clonotype was recorded at least ten times. The J gene is TRBJ2-7, the V gene TRBV3-1; no clear D gene. Germline V lookup: CDR1 LGHDT, CDR2 YNNKEL (reference sequence). Trimming stripped 1 base from V and 1 base from J, with 8 bases between. There are 14 residues in the CDR3. For the CDR3, the DNA is TGTGCCAGCAGCCAAGCAGGACCGTCCTACGAGCAGTACTTC. Residues: CASSQAGPSYEQYF.

The V and J genes are TRBV30 and TRBJ1-1; the D is unclear. The CDR3 has 12 amino acids. Between the trimmed V and J ends, which lost 3 bases and 6 bases, there was a span of 11 bases. Per germline, CDR1 GTSNPN and CDR2 SVGIG (reference sequence). Written as DNA, the CDR3 is TGTGCCTGGAGAAGTGACGCCTCTGAAGCTTTCTTT. It yields the protein CAWRSDASEAFF.

This clonotype was counted at least ten times. The chain has TRBV9 and TRBJ2-7, with 8 bases aligning to TRBD2. The germline V gene has CDR1 SGDLS and CDR2 YYNGEE. The CDR3 sequence is 15 residues long. V lost 3 bases to trimming and J lost 3 bases; unmatched junction nucleotides: 8. The CDR3 loop reads CASSGSGGQNYEQYF. In nucleotides, the CDR3 is TGTGCCAGCAGCGGGTCGGGAGGGCAGAACTACGAGCAGTACTTC.

The V call is TRBV10-2, the J call TRBJ1-6; no reliable D call. V lost 2 bases, J lost 8 bases, and 4 bases lay in between. The CDR3 contains 12 residues. Germline-derived CDR1 and CDR2 are WSHSY and SAAADI. The DNA of the CDR3 is TGCGCCAGCAGTGAGGACTATTCACCCCTCCACTTT. Protein sequence: CASSEDYSPLHF.

This clonotype was counted between two and nine times. The chain joins TRBV7-7 to TRBJ2-1, with a tentative D call TRBD2 (6 bases). The V end was cut by 1 base, the J end by 10 bases, with 17 bases between. The CDR3 sequence is 15 residues long. From germline, CDR1 is SSHAT and CDR2 FNYEAQ (reference sequence). CDR3 residues: CASSLGGDLAREQFF. As DNA, the CDR3 is TGTGCCAGCAGCTTAGGGGGGGACTTGGCGAGGGAGCAGTTCTTC.

This clonotype showed up many times. The V gene is TRBV5-1, the J gene TRBJ2-6; D could derive from TRBD1 or TRBD2 (5 bases each). This CDR3 is 17 amino acids long. V was clipped by 2 bases and J by 2 bases, with 14 bases between them. The germline V gene encodes CDR1 SGHRS and CDR2 YFSETQ. The CDR3 nucleotides are TGCGCCAGCAGCTTCCGAGACCAGGGAGCTGGGGCCAACGTCCTGACTTTC. Its translation is CASSFRDQGAGANVLTF.

The V and J genes are TRBV7-6 and TRBJ2-7, with 7 bases identical to TRBD1. Per the germline V gene, CDR1 is SGHVS and CDR2 is FNYEAQ. The CDR3 is made up of 14 amino acids. The V and J ends lost 11 bases and 2 bases, in that order; junction bases with no gene match: 12. The CDR3: CAALGGSLPYEQYF. The CDR3 nucleotides read TGTGCCGCCCTAGGGGGCTCCCTGCCCTACGAGCAGTACTTC.

In its sample, this clonotype was seen many times. This chain joins TRBV4-3 and TRBJ2-1; 14 nucleotides line up with TRBD2. In germline, CDR1 is LGHNA, CDR2 YSLEER. CDR3 length equals 15 residues. Trimming at V came to 4 bases and at J to 8 bases, leaving 4 bases not matched to a gene. This CDR3 is CASSRTSGRTDEQFF. Here the CDR3 DNA reads TGCGCCAGCAGCCGGACTAGCGGGAGGACGGATGAGCAGTTCTTC.

This clonotype was observed at least ten times. V and J are TRBV20-1 and TRBJ2-1; 7 bases agree with TRBD1. Looked up from germline, CDR1 is DFQATT and CDR2 is SNEGSKA (reference sequence). V shed 5 bases and J 0 bases; nucleotides not matched to a gene: 13. CDR3 length: 17 residues. The CDR3 here is CSAGHSQGLSSYNEQFF. DNA of the CDR3: TGCAGTGCTGGACATTCACAGGGGTTAAGCTCCTACAATGAGCAGTTCTTC.

The chain is built from TRBV6-2 or TRBV6-3 and TRBJ2-5; tentatively, D is TRBD1 or TRBD2 (5 bases each). Germline-derived CDR1 and CDR2 are MNHEY and SVGEGT. The CDR3 contains 17 residues. Trimming removed 3 bases from V and 5 bases from J, with 22 bases in between. The CDR3 DNA is TGTGCCAGCAGTTATGGGAGCGGACATCCCCAACGGGAGACCCAGTACTTC. Translated: CASSYGSGHPQRETQYF.

The table lists this clonotype with many counts. V usage is TRBV3-1 and J usage is TRBJ2-1; 13 positions agree with TRBD2. This CDR3 contains 16 residues. The V segment lost 5 bases and the J segment 10 bases; nucleotides outside the gene matches: 11. The germline V gene has CDR1 LGHDT and CDR2 YNNKEL (reference sequence). This CDR3 is CASSTRGTSGTHEQFF. For the CDR3, the DNA is TGTGCCAGCAGCACCAGGGGGACTAGCGGGACGCACGAGCAGTTCTTC.

In this sample, this clonotype turned up a few times. V gene TRBV7-2 combines with J gene TRBJ2-3; 11 bases line up with TRBD2. Trimming cost V 1 base and J 3 bases; bases outside gene matches: 6. The CDR3 has 17 residues. CDR1 and CDR2 (germline): SGHTA, FQGNSA. The CDR3 protein is CASSLGVAGGRTDTQYF. CDR3 coding DNA: TGTGCCAGCAGCTTAGGGGTAGCGGGAGGGAGGACAGATACGCAGTATTTT.